This TCR beta chain appears in the sequencing data of a study of T cells in Graves' hyperthyroidism and ophthalmopathy. Findings of the study overall: Ophthalmopathy was predicted by the model a median of about 6.5 months ahead of onset. By a 13 V-J model, ophthalmopathy was set apart from stable hyperthyroidism. Blood also showed most of the thyroid clonotypes that were expanded above 0.001.

Trimming left V 0 bases short and J 1 base short, with 18 bases between. CDR1 and CDR2 (germline): LNHNV, YYDKDF (reference sequence). This CDR3 region has 18 residues. Amplification of TCR beta CDR3 regions was performed using RNA transcripts as template. HTBI primers were employed in a first-round RT-PCR of the TCR CDR3. MiXCR, run by TCRdb on the multiplex PCR reads, gives a single entry per CDR3 protein. In the table there are about 480,000 distinct CDR3 sequences, roughly a quarter of which are singletons. The diagnoses drew upon clinical symptoms, serum thyroxine and TRAb, thyroid ultrasound and orbital computed tomography. At least ten counts were recorded for this clonotype. Its antigen is as yet unknown.

The sample was blood. V usage is TRBV15 and J usage is TRBJ2-5; tentatively, D is TRBD2 (7 bases). The clonotype comes from a woman aged 25 to 39 with Graves' ophthalmopathy. CDR3 DNA sequence: TGTGCCACCAGCAGAGATCGCCGCGCGGGGGCCATCCAAGAGACCCAGTACTTC. This translates into CATSRDRRAGAIQETQYF.